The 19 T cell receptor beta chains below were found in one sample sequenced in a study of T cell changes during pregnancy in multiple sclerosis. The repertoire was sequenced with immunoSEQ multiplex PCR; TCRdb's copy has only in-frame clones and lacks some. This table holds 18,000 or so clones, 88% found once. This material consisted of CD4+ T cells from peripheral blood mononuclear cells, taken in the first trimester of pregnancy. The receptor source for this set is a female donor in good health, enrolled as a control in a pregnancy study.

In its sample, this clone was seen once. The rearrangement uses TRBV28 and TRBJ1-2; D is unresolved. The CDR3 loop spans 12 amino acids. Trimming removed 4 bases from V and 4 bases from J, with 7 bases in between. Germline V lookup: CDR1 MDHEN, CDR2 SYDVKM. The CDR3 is CASSYGGYGYTF. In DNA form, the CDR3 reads TGTGCCAGCAGTTATGGAGGCTATGGCTACACCTTC.

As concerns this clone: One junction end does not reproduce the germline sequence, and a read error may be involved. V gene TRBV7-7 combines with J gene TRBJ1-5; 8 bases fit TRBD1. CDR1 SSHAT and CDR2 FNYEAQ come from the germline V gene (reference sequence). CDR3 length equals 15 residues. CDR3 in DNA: TGTGCTAGCAACCAAACAGGGGGGCCCTATCAGCCCCAGCATTTT. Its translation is CASNQTGGPYQPQHF.

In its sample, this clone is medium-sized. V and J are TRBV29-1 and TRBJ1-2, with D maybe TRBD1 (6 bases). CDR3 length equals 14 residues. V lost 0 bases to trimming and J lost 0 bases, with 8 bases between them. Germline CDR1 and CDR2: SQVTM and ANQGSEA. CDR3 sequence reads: CSVEERQANYGYTF. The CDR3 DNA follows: TGCAGCGTTGAAGAAAGACAGGCTAACTATGGCTACACCTTC.

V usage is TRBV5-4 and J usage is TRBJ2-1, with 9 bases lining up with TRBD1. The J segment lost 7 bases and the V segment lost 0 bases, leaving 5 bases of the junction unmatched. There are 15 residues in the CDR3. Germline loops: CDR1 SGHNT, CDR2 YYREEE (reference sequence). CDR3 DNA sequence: TGTGCCAGCAGCTTGGAAGGGACAGGGAGGAATGAGCAGTTCTTC. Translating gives CASSLEGTGRNEQFF.

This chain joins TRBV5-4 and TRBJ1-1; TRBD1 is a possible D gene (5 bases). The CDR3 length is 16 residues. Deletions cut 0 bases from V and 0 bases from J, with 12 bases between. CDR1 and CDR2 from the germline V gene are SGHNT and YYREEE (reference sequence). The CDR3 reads CASSLAGLTMNTEAFF. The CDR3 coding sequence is TGTGCCAGCAGCTTGGCAGGGCTTACTATGAACACTGAAGCTTTCTTT.

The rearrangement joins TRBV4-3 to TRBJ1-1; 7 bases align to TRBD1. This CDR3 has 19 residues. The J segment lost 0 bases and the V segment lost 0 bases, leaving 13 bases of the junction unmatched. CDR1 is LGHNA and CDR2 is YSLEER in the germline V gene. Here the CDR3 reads CASSQDIPRTGWMNTEAFF. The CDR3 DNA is TGCGCCAGCAGCCAAGATATCCCCCGGACAGGATGGATGAACACTGAAGCTTTCTTT.

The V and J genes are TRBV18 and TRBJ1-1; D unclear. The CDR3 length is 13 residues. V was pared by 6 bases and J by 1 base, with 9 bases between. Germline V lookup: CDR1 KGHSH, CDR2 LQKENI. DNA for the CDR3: TGTGCCAGCTCCGTCGGTAGGAACACTGAAGCTTTCTTT. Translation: CASSVGRNTEAFF.

The CDR3 protein is CASDSGLVLPWSSGNTIYF. CDR3 bases: TGTGCCAGCGACAGTGGGCTCGTACTACCTTGGAGCTCTGGAAACACCATATATTTT. V usage is TRBV19 and J usage is TRBJ1-3, with D perhaps TRBD1 (5 bases). Trimming left V 9 bases short and J 0 bases short, with 27 bases between. CDR1 is LNHDA and CDR2 is SQIVND in the germline V gene (reference sequence). The length of the CDR3 is 19 residues.

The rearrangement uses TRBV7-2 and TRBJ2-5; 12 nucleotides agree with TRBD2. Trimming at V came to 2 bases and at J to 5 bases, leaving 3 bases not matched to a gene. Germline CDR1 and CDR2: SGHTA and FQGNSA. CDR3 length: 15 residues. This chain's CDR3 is CASSLLAGGPETQYF. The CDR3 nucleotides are TGTGCCAGCAGCTTACTAGCGGGGGGGCCGGAGACCCAGTACTTC.

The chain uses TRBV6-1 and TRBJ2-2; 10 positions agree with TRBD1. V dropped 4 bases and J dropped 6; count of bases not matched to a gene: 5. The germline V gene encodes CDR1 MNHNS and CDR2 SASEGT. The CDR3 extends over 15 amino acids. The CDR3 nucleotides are TGTGCCAGCAGTGTCCGGGACAGGGGTGCCGGGGAGCTGTTTTTT. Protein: CASSVRDRGAGELFF.

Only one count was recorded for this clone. CDR3 DNA: TGTGCCAGCAGCGTAGGACTAGCCGACACAGATACGCAGTATTTT. It translates to CASSVGLADTDTQYF. This chain links TRBV9 with TRBJ2-3, with 7 bases matching TRBD2. This CDR3 is built from 15 residues. Germline CDR1 SGDLS, CDR2 YYNGEE. The trim removed 0 bases at V and 2 bases at J, leaving 3 bases unmatched.

The CDR3 DNA reads as TGTGCCAGTAGAGCCCTAGCGGGAGAGGTTCCGTTCTTC. It specifies CASRALAGEVPFF. V is TRBV19 and J is TRBJ2-1, with TRBD2 matching over 10 bases. The CDR3 runs 13 residues. V dropped 6 bases and J dropped 15; count of bases not matched to a gene: 11. Germline CDR1 LNHDA, CDR2 SQIVND (reference sequence). Full variable domain (missing parts from reference TRBV19 and TRBJ2-1): DGGITQSPKYLFRKEGQNVTLSCEQNLNHDAMYWYRQDPGQGLRLIYYSQIVNDFQKGDIAEGYSVSREKKESFPLTVTSAQKNPTAFYLCASRALAGEVPFFGPGTRLTVL.

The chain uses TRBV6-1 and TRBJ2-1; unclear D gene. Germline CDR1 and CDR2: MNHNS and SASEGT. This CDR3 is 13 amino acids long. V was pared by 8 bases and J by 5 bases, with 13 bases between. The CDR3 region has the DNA TGTGCCAGCTCGATCAGGCCAGACAATGAGCAGTTCTTC. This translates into CASSIRPDNEQFF.

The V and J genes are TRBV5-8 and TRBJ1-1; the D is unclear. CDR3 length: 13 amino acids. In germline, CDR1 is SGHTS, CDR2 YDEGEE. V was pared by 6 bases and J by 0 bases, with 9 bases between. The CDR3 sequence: CASIRAVNTEAFF. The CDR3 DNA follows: TGTGCCAGCATAAGAGCGGTGAACACTGAAGCTTTCTTT. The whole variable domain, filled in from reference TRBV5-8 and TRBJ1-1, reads EAGVTQSPTHLIKTRGQQATLRCSPISGHTSVYWYQQALGLGLQFLLWYDEGEERNRGNFPPRFSGRQFPNYSSELNVNALELEDSALYLCASIRAVNTEAFFGQGTRLTVV.

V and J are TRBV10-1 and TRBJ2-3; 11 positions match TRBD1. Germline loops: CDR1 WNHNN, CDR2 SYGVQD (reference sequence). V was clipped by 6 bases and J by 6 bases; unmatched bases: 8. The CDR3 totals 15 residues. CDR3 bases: TGCGCCAGCAGCTTCCGGACAGGGGGCTTGGATACGCAGTATTTT. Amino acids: CASSFRTGGLDTQYF.

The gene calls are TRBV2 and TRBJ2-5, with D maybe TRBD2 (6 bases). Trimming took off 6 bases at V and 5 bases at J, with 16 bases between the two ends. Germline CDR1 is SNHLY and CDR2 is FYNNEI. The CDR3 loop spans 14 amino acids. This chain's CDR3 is CASRVGEAGETQYF. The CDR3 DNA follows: TGTGCCAGCAGGGTGGGGGAGGCTGGGGAGACCCAGTACTTC.

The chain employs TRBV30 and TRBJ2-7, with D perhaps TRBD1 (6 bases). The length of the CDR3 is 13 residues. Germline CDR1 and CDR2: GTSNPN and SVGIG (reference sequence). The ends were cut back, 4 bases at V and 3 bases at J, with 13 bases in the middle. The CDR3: CAWNGQTHYEQYF. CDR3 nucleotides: TGTGCCTGGAACGGACAGACCCACTACGAGCAGTACTTC.

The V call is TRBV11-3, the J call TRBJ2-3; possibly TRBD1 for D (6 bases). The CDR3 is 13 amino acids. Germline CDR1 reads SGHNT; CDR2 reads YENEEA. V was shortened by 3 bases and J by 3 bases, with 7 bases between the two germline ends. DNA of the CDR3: TGTGCCAGCAGCTTCACAGGGACAGATACGCAGTATTTT. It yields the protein CASSFTGTDTQYF.

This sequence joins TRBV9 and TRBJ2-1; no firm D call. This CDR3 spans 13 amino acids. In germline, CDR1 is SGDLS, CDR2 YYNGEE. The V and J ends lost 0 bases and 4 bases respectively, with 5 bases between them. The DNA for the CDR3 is TGTGCCAGCAGCGTAGATCAATACAATGAGCAGTTCTTC. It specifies CASSVDQYNEQFF.